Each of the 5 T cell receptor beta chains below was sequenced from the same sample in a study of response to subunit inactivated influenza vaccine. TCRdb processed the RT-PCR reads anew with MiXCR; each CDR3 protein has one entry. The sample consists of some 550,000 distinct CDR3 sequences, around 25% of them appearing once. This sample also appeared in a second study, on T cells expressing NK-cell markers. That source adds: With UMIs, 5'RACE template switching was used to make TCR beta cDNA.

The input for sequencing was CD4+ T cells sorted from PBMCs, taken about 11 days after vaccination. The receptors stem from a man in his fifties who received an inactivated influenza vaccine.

CDR3 sequence: CASSPLGVGKNIQYF. CDR3 DNA: TGTGCCAGCTCACCCCTGGGGGTAGGCAAAAACATTCAGTACTTC. The chain couples TRBV18 to TRBJ2-4; D may be TRBD1 or TRBD2 (5 bases each). The length of the CDR3 is 15 residues. Germline CDR1 reads KGHSH; CDR2 reads LQKENI. V was pared by 3 bases and J by 3 bases, with 12 bases between.

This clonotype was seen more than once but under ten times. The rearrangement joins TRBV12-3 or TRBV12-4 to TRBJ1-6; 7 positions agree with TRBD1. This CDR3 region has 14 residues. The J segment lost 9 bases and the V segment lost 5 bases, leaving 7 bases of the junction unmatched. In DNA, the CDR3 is TGTGCCAGCAGTCGACAGGGAGGAACTTCACCCCTCCACTTT. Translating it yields CASSRQGGTSPLHF.

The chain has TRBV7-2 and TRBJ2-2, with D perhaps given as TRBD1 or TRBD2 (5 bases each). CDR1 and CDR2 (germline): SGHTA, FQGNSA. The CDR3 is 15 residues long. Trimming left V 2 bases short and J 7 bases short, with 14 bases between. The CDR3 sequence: CASSLQFGAVGELFF. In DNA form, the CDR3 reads TGTGCCAGCAGCTTACAGTTCGGGGCGGTCGGGGAGCTGTTTTTT.

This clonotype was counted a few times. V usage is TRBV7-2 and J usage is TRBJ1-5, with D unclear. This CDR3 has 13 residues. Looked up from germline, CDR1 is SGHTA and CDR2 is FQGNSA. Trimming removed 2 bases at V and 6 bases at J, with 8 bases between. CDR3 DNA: TGTGCCAGCAGCTTATGGGAAGGTCAGCCCCAGCATTTT. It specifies CASSLWEGQPQHF.

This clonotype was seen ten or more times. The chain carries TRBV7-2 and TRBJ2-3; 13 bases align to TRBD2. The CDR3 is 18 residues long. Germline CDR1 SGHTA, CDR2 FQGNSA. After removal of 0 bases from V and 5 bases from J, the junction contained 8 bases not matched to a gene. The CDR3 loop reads CASSLALETSGGKDTQYF. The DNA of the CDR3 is TGTGCCAGCAGCTTAGCGCTGGAGACTAGCGGGGGGAAAGATACGCAGTATTTT.